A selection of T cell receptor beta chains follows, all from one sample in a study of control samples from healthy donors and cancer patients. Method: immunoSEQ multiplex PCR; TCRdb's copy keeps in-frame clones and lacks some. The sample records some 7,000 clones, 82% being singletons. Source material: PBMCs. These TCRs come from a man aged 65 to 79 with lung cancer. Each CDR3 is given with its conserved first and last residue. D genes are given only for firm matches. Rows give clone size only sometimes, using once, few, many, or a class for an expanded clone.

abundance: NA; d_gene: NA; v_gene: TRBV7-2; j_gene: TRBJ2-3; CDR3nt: TGTGCCAGCAGCCATCCAGGGGGGATCACAGATACGCAGTATTTT; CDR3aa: CASSHPGGITDTQYF
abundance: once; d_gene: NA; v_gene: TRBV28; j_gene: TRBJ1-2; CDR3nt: TGTGCCAGCAGTTCCCACTCGGGGGTCGACGGCTACACCTTC; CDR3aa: CASSSHSGVDGYTF
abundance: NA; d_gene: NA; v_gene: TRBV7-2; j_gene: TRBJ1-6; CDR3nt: TGTGCCAGCAGCCCGTATGGGGCAGGGAATTCACCCCTCCACTTT; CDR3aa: CASSPYGAGNSPLHF
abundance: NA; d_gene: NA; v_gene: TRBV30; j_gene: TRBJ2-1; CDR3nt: TGTGCCTGGTCCCGAGGGACTAATGAGCAGTTCTTC; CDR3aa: CAWSRGTNEQFF
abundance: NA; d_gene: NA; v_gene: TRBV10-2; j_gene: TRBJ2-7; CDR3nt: TGCGCCAGCACGGAAGGTATGGCATCCTACGAGCAGTACTTC; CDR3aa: CASTEGMASYEQYF
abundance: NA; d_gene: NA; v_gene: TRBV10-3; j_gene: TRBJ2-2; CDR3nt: TGTGCCATCGGACCCCTAACGAACACCGGGGAGCTGTTTTTT; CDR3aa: CAIGPLTNTGELFF
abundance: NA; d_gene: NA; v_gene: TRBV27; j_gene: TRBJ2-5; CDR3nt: TGTGCCAGCAGTTTTTCTGCGGAAGAGACCCAGTACTTC; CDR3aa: CASSFSAEETQYF
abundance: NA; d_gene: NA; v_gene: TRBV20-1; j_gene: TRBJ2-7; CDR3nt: TGCAGTGCTGGGCCATCCGAGCAGTACTTC; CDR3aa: CSAGPSEQYF
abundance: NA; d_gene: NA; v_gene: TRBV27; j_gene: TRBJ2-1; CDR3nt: TGTGCCAGCAGGGTGGTCGGGTTGGCTGGTGAGCAGTTCTTC; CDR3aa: CASRVVGLAGEQFF
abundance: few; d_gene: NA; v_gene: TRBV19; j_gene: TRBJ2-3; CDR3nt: TGTGCCACCCGGGAGAGCACAGATACGCAGTATTTT; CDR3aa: CATRESTDTQYF
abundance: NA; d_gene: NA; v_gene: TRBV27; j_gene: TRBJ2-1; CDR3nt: TGTGCCAGCAGTTTATTGAATCGGGAAGTAAATGAGCAGTTCTTC; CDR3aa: CASSLLNREVNEQFF
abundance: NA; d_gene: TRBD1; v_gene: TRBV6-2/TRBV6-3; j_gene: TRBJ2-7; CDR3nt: TGTGCCAGCAGTTCCGGGACAGGGTCTCCCTACGAGCAGTACTTC; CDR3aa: CASSSGTGSPYEQYF
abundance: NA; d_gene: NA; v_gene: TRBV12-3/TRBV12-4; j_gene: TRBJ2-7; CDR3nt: TGTGCCAGCAGTTTAGGCACACCACGCGAGCAGTACTTC; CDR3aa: CASSLGTPREQYF
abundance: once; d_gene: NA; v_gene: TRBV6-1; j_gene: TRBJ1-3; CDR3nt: TGTGCCAGCAGTGATATCTCTGGAAACACCATATATTTT; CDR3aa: CASSDISGNTIYF
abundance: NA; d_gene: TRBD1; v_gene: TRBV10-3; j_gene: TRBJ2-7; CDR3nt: TGTGCCATCAGCATAGGGGGCGCCAACGAGCAGTACTTC; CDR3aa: CAISIGGANEQYF
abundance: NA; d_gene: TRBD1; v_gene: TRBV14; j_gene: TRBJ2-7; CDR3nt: TGTGCCAGCAGCCTGGGACAGGGTCGGTCCTACGAGCAGTACTTC; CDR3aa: CASSLGQGRSYEQYF
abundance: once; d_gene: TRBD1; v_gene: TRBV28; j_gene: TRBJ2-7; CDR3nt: TGTGCCAGCAGCTTATCACCGGGACAGGGAAAGGACGAGCAGTACTTC; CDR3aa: CASSLSPGQGKDEQYF
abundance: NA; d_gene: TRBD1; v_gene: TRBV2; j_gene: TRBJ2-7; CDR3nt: TGTGCCAGCACGGGACAGGGGTTCGAGCAGTACTTC; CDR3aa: CASTGQGFEQYF
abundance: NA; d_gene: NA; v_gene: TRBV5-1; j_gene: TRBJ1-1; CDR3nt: TGCGCCAGCAGCTTGGATCGGGGGGCGGCTGAAGCTTTCTTT; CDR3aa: CASSLDRGAAEAFF
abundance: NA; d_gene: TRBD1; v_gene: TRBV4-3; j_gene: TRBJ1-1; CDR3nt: TGCGCCAGCAGCCAAGAGGGGACAGTGACTGAAGCTTTCTTT; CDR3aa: CASSQEGTVTEAFF
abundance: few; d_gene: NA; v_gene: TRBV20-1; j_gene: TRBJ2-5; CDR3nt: TGCAGTGCTAGTGAACACCAAGAGACCCAGTACTTC; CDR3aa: CSASEHQETQYF
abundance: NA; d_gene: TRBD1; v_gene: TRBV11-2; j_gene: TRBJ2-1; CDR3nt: TGTGCCAGCAGCATAAGACAGGGCCACAATGAGCAGTTCTTC; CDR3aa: CASSIRQGHNEQFF
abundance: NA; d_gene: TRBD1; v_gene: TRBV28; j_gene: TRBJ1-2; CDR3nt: TGTGCCAGCGCCCGGGACAGTAACTATGGCTACACCTTC; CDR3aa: CASARDSNYGYTF
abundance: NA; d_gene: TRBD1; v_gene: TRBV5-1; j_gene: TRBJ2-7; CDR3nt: TGCGCCAGCAGCTTGGCCCCCGGGACAGGGTTTGACGAGCAGTACTTC; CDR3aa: CASSLAPGTGFDEQYF
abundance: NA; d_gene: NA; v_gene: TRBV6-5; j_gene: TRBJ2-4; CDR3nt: TGTGCCAGCAGTTATCTGACTAGTAAAAACATTCAGTACTTC; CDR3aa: CASSYLTSKNIQYF
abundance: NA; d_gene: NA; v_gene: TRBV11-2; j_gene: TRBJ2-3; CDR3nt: TGTGCCAGCAGCTTAGTAGTGAAGGGCATAGATACGCAGTATTTT; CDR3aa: CASSLVVKGIDTQYF
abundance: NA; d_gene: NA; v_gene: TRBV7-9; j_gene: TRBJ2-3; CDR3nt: TGTGCCAGCAGCGAGGGGGCAGATACGCAGTATTTT; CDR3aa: CASSEGADTQYF
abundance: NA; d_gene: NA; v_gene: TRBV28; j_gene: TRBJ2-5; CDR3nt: TGTGCCAGCTACGGAATAAAAGAGACCCAGTACTTC; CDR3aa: CASYGIKETQYF
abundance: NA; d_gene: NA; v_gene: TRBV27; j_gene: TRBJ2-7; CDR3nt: TGTGCCAGCAGTTTATTTGCCCCCAACAGGGCGAGCTCCTACGAGCAGTACTTC; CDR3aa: CASSLFAPNRASSYEQYF
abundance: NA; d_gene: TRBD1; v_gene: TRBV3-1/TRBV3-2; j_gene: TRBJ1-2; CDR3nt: TGTGCCAGCAGCCAAGAGGTGACAGGGGGCATAGGCTACACCTTC; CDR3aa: CASSQEVTGGIGYTF
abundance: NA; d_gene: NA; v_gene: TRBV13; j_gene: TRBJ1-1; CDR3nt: TGTGCCAGCAGCCCGGGGGGGGTGGGGGTGGTGGACACTGAAGCTTTCTTT; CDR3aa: CASSPGGVGVVDTEAFF
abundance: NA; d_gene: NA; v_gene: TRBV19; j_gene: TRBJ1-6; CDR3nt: TGTGCCAGTAACGGACAGCCGGTCTGGGGTTCACCCCTCCACTTT; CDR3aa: CASNGQPVWGSPLHF
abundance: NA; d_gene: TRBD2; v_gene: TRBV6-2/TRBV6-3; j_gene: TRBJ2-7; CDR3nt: TGTGCCAGCAGTCTCGGGACTAGCGGGGGCCCGGGACAGTACTTC; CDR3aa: CASSLGTSGGPGQYF
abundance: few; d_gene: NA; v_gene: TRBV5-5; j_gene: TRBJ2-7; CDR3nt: TGTGCCAGCAGCCATAATAGGTGGATTACCGAAACCTACGAGCAGTACTTC; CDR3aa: CASSHNRWITETYEQYF
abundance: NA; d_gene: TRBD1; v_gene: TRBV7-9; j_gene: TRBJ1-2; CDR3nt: TGTGCCAGCAGCTTTCCGGGACAGGGGACGTTGTCGGGAGGCTACACCTTC; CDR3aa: CASSFPGQGTLSGGYTF
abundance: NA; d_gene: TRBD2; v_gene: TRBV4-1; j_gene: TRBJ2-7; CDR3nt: TGCGCCCGCAGCCCCCGGGGGAGCGGGAGGGCCTCAGTCTACGAGCAGTACTTC; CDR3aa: CARSPRGSGRASVYEQYF
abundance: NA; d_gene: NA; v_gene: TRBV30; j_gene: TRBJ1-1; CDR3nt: TGTGCCTGGATAGGGGGGGACACTGAAGCTTTCTTT; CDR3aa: CAWIGGDTEAFF
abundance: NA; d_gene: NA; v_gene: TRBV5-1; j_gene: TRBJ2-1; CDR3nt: TGCGCCAGCAGCTCCACAGGGGGGGACTACAATGAGCAGTTCTTC; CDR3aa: CASSSTGGDYNEQFF
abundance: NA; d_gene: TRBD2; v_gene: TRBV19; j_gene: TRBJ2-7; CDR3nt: TGTGCCAGTAGTATCCCGGGGGGCGAGCAGTACTTC; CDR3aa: CASSIPGGEQYF
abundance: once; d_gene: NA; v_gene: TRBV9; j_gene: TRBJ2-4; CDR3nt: TGTGCCAGCAGCGTAGAGGGAACGAACATTCAGTACTTC; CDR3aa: CASSVEGTNIQYF
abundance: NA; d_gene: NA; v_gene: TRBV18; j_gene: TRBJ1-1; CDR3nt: TGTGCCAGCTCAGGAAGGGGCGCTACCGAAGCTTTCTTT; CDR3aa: CASSGRGATEAFF
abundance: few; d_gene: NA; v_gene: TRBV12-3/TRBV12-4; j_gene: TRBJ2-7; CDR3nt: TGTGCCAGCAGTAACAATTTGGTCTACGAGCAGTACTTC; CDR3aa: CASSNNLVYEQYF
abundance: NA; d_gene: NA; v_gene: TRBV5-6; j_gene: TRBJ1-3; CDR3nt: TGTGCCAGCAGCTGGCAGGGCGAGAACACCATATATTTT; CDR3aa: CASSWQGENTIYF
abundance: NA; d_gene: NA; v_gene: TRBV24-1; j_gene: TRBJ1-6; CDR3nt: TGTGCCACCAGTGATAGTCCCTGGGACTGTTATAATTCACCCCTCCACTTT; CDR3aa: CATSDSPWDCYNSPLHF
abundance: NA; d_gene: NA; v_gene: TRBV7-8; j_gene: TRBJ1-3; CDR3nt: TGTGCCAGCAGCTTAGACACGAGCTCTGGAAACACCATATATTTT; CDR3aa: CASSLDTSSGNTIYF
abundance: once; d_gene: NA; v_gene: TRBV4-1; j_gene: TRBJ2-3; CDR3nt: TGCGCCAGCAGCCAAAAGCCGGTCGGCGGGATGGCTGATACGCAGTATTTT; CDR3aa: CASSQKPVGGMADTQYF
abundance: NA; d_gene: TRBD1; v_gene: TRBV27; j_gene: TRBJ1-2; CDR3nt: TGTGCCAGCAGTTTAAGGACAGGGGGCGGCTATGGCTACACCTTC; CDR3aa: CASSLRTGGGYGYTF
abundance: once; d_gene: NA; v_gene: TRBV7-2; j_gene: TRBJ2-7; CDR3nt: TGTGCCAGCAGCTTAGCTTGGTCGGGGGAGCAGTACTTC; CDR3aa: CASSLAWSGEQYF
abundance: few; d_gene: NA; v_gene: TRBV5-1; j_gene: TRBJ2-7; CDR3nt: TGCGCCAGCAGCATTACAGAGAACTACGAGCAGTACTTC; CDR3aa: CASSITENYEQYF
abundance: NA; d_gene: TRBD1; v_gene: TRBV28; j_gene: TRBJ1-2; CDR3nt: TGTGCCAGCGGACAGGTTCTCTATGGCTACACCTTC; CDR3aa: CASGQVLYGYTF
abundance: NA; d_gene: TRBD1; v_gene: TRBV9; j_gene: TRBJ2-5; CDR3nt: TGTGCCAGCAGCCTAGGGGACAGTTGGGCTTCAGAGACCCAGTACTTC; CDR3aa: CASSLGDSWASETQYF
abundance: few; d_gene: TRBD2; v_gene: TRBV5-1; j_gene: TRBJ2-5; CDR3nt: TGCGCCAGCAGCTTGGTTGGCGGGGGGAGCCAAGAGACCCAGTACTTC; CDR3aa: CASSLVGGGSQETQYF
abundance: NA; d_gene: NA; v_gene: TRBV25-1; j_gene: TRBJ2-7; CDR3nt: TGTGCCAGCAGTGCCAGGGGCCGTGCCGAGCAGTACTTC; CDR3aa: CASSARGRAEQYF
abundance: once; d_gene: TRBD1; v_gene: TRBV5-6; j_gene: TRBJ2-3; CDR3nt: TGTGCCAGCAGCGCAGGAGAGAACAGGGGGCTCACAGATACGCAGTATTTT; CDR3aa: CASSAGENRGLTDTQYF
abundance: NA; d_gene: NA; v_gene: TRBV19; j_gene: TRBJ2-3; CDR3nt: TGTGCCAGTAGTATAGCTTCAGATACGCAGTATTTT; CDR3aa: CASSIASDTQYF
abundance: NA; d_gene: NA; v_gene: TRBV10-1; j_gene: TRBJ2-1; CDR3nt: TGCGCCAGCAGTGTACGGGAGAGACCCTACAATGAGCAGTTCTTC; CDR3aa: CASSVRERPYNEQFF